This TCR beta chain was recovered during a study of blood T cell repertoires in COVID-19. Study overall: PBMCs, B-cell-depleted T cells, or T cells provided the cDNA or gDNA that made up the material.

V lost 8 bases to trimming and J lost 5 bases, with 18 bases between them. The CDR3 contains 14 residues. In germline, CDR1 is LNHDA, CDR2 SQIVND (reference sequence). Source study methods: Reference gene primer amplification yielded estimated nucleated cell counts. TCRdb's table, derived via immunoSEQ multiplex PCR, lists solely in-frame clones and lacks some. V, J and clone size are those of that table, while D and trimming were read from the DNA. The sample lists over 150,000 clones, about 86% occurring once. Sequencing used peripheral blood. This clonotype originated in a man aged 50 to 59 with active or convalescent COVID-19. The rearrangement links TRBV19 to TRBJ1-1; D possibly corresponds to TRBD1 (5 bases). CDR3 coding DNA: TGTGCCAGTTCGGGTTTGGGGGGTCCGACTGAAGCTTTCTTT. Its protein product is CASSGLGGPTEAFF.